This T cell receptor (beta chain) originates from a study of cytomegalovirus exposure and HLA in healthy donors. With 60 Vbeta and 13 Jbeta primers, the PCR was carried out. The method was immunoSEQ multiplex PCR; TCRdb's version includes in-frame clones alone and lacks a portion of them. Of some 130,000 clones in the sample, more than 70% were seen once. The CDR3 consists of 13 residues. CDR1 LGHNA and CDR2 YNFKEQ come from the germline V gene. V gave up 4 bases and J gave up 5 bases, with 11 bases separating them. The receptor was derived from a human donor in good health. The chain joins TRBV4-2 to TRBJ2-5; D remains unclear. The sample consisted of PBMCs. CDR3 DNA: TGTGCCAGCAGCCCCAAGTTTCGGGAGACCCAGTACTTC. Its translation is CASSPKFRETQYF.